These 32 T cell receptor beta chains share one sample of origin, sequenced in a study of cytomegalovirus exposure and HLA in healthy donors. 13 Jbeta primers and 60 Vbeta primers were used for the PCR. Measured with immunoSEQ multiplex PCR; TCRdb has only the in-frame clones, and not every one. This repertoire shows a few hundred thousand clones, under 80% found once; its top ten account for about 0.23%. The sequencing sample was made of PBMCs. The receptors were sampled from a girl aged 2 to 10 in good health and CMV-seronegative.

J is TRBJ2-1 and V is TRBV27; D might be TRBD2 (6 bases). This CDR3 comprises 15 residues. Trimming pared 6 bases from V and 6 bases from J, leaving 18 bases between. Germline V gene data show CDR1 as MNHEY and CDR2 as SMNVEV (reference sequence). Here the CDR3 DNA reads TGTGCCAGCAGACTCCGGGACTTAGCTGGCAATGAGCAGTTCTTC. Translated: CASRLRDLAGNEQFF.

This clone was detected only once. The chain joins TRBV9 to TRBJ2-3; tentatively, D is TRBD2 (6 bases). Per germline, CDR1 SGDLS and CDR2 YYNGEE. The V and J ends lost 4 bases and 4 bases respectively, with 13 bases between them. The CDR3 has 14 amino acids. The CDR3 loop reads CASSSRGMADTQYF. As DNA, the CDR3 is TGTGCCAGCAGCTCCCGGGGGATGGCAGATACGCAGTATTTT.

A note on this clone: The sample holds other DNA sequences that translate to the same CDR3. J is TRBJ2-2 and V is TRBV9, with a possible D match to TRBD2 (5 bases). Trimming took 0 bases from V and 3 from J, leaving 6 bases between them. From germline, CDR1 is SGDLS and CDR2 YYNGEE. This CDR3 region has 14 residues. The CDR3 sequence is CASSVGGDTGELFF. As DNA, the CDR3 is TGTGCCAGCAGCGTAGGGGGAGACACCGGGGAGCTGTTTTTT.

This chain joins TRBV6-5 and TRBJ1-3; D is possibly TRBD1 (6 bases). This CDR3 is 14 amino acids long. Trimming left V 2 bases short and J 7 bases short, with 12 bases between. CDR1 is MNHEY and CDR2 is SVGAGI in the germline V gene. The chain's CDR3 is CASSYVRGGNTIYF. The CDR3 DNA is TGTGCCAGCAGTTACGTCAGGGGCGGGAACACCATATATTTT.

The rearrangement joins TRBV19 to TRBJ2-2; D gene unclear. V dropped 7 bases and J dropped 1 base, with 7 bases sitting between them. The CDR3 has 13 residues. CDR1 is LNHDA, CDR2 SQIVND, per germline (reference sequence). The CDR3 sequence is CASTRVNTGELFF. In nucleotides, the CDR3 is TGTGCCAGTACGCGAGTGAACACCGGGGAGCTGTTTTTT.

In this sample, this clone turned up a few times. The rearrangement uses TRBV19 and TRBJ2-5, with 10 bases fitting TRBD2. The CDR3 has 16 residues. V trimming: 3 bases; J trimming: 5 bases; junction bases outside the gene matches: 9. CDR1 is LNHDA, CDR2 SQIVND, per germline (reference sequence). CDR3 DNA sequence: TGTGCCAGTAGTATTACGGGAACTAGCGGGGCCGAGACCCAGTACTTC. Amino acid sequence: CASSITGTSGAETQYF.

V is TRBV10-3 and J is TRBJ2-3; 10 bases fit TRBD2. The germline V gene has CDR1 ENHRY and CDR2 SYGVKD. V shed 2 bases, J shed 6 bases, and the junction held 5 bases outside the gene matches. CDR3 size: 15 residues. CDR3 nucleotide sequence: TGTGCCATCAGTGAGCCGGGACTAGCGCAGGATACGCAGTATTTT. This gives the protein CAISEPGLAQDTQYF.

The rearrangement links TRBV7-6 to TRBJ2-5; a weak D match, TRBD2 (6 bases). The CDR3 length is 14 residues. Germline lookup yields CDR1 SGHVS and CDR2 FNYEAQ. With 5 bases removed from V and 5 bases from J, the gap between germline ends came to 15 bases. The CDR3 sequence: CASSPRTIGETQYF. The CDR3 DNA reads as TGTGCCAGCAGCCCCCGGACTATTGGGGAGACCCAGTACTTC.

The gene calls are TRBV16 and TRBJ1-1, with 7 bases aligning to TRBD1. V dropped 2 bases and J dropped 5; count of bases not matched to a gene: 8. The CDR3 is 15 amino acids. Per the germline V gene, CDR1 is KGHSY and CDR2 is FQNENV. This chain's CDR3 is CASSQTRQGGTEAFF. CDR3 DNA: TGTGCCAGCAGCCAAACCCGACAGGGAGGAACTGAAGCTTTCTTT.

The genes are TRBV27 and TRBJ2-1, with a possible D match to TRBD2 (5 bases). The CDR3 sequence is 16 residues long. V lost 5 bases and J 1 base, leaving 15 bases between the germline ends. Germline CDR1 reads MNHEY; CDR2 reads SMNVEV (reference sequence). CDR3 sequence: CASSELTRDSYNEQFF. In nucleotides, the CDR3 is TGTGCCAGCAGTGAGCTTACTAGGGATTCCTACAATGAGCAGTTCTTC.

The count of this clone is one. The J gene is TRBJ2-5, the V gene TRBV4-1, with D possibly TRBD1 on 8 matching bases. Germline loops: CDR1 MGHRA, CDR2 YSYEKL. V lost 1 base and J 6 bases, leaving 18 bases between the germline ends. There are 16 residues in the CDR3. The CDR3 here is CASSQGPTGGGQTQYF. The DNA for the CDR3 is TGCGCCAGCAGCCAAGGACCTACAGGGGGGGGCCAGACCCAGTACTTC.

The chain combines TRBV2 with TRBJ1-2; D is possibly TRBD1 (5 bases). Germline CDR1 is SNHLY and CDR2 is FYNNEI. The CDR3 is 13 amino acids. V shed 5 bases and J shed 7 bases, with 14 bases lying between them. CDR3 sequence: CASSFTGPAGYTF. The CDR3 region has the DNA TGTGCCAGCAGTTTTACAGGTCCGGCTGGCTACACCTTC.

The chain joins TRBV4-1 to TRBJ1-2, with TRBD1 as a possible D gene (5 bases). Trimming shortened V by 0 bases and J by 2 bases, and 10 bases separated the two germline ends. In germline, CDR1 is MGHRA, CDR2 YSYEKL. The CDR3 totals 15 residues. CDR3 DNA sequence: TGCGCCAGCAGCCAAGATCAGGGCCGAAACTATGGCTACACCTTC. Amino acids: CASSQDQGRNYGYTF.

The chain joins TRBV6-5 to TRBJ1-6; tentatively, D is TRBD1 (5 bases). Per germline, CDR1 MNHEY and CDR2 SVGAGI. The CDR3 extends over 16 amino acids. The V and J ends lost 2 bases and 6 bases respectively, with 14 bases between them. CDR3 in amino acids: CASSYAGRPFNSPLHF. The CDR3 coding sequence is TGTGCCAGCAGTTACGCGGGGCGACCCTTTAATTCACCCCTCCACTTT.

The chain is built from TRBV6-6 and TRBJ2-5, with a tentative D call TRBD2 (5 bases). Germline V lookup: CDR1 MNHNY, CDR2 SVGAGI (reference sequence). With 7 bases removed from V and 3 bases from J, the gap between germline ends came to 18 bases. The CDR3 consists of 15 residues. In DNA, the CDR3 is TGTGCCAGCACCGACCCCCCAGCGGAAAAAGAGACCCAGTACTTC. Translation gives CASTDPPAEKETQYF.

This clone was observed a handful of times. The chain couples TRBV6-1 to TRBJ2-7; 7 nucleotides line up with TRBD2. V was pared by 2 bases and J by 4 bases, with 23 bases of the junction left unmatched. Per the germline V gene, CDR1 is MNHNS and CDR2 is SASEGT. The CDR3 covers 20 residues. The CDR3, as DNA: TGTGCCAGCAGTGAAATATCCGTCCGGGCCCTCGGGGAGGGTGATTACGAGCAGTACTTC. This translates into CASSEISVRALGEGDYEQYF.

This sequence joins TRBV5-4 and TRBJ1-1; D gene uncertain. CDR1 and CDR2 (germline): SGHNT, YYREEE (reference sequence). This CDR3 has 17 amino acids. V lost 3 bases and J 0 bases, leaving 18 bases between the germline ends. CDR3 amino acids: CASSSLVRSVMNTEAFF. In nucleotides, the CDR3 is TGTGCCAGCAGCTCCCTGGTGCGGAGTGTGATGAACACTGAAGCTTTCTTT.

V is TRBV7-9 and J is TRBJ2-5; 10 nucleotides align to TRBD1. There are 19 residues in the CDR3. Germline V lookup: CDR1 SEHNR, CDR2 FQNEAQ (reference sequence). V lost 6 bases and J lost 1; bases outside the gene matches: 17. The CDR3 region has the DNA TGTGCCAGCAGTTCCGAGGGGGACAGGGGACGCTGGGGCCAAGAGACCCAGTACTTC. It yields the protein CASSSEGDRGRWGQETQYF.

The chain links TRBV9 to TRBJ2-7; TRBD1 matches at 9 bases. V lost 2 bases and J lost 6; bases outside the gene matches: 12. The germline V gene encodes CDR1 SGDLS and CDR2 YYNGEE. The CDR3 is made up of 16 amino acids. CDR3 protein: CASSVKVGTGLGEQYF. The CDR3, as DNA: TGTGCCAGCAGCGTCAAAGTCGGGACAGGGCTGGGCGAGCAGTACTTC.

This clone was seen only once. The chain carries TRBV7-7 and TRBJ2-2; TRBD1 matches at 7 bases. CDR3 size: 19 residues. V lost 1 base to trimming and J lost 1 base; unmatched junction nucleotides: 12. Germline loops: CDR1 SSHAT, CDR2 FNYEAQ (reference sequence). DNA of the CDR3: TGTGCCAGCAGCTTAGATATCCCCGGGACAGACGTGAACACCGGGGAGCTGTTTTTT. Translated, it gives CASSLDIPGTDVNTGELFF. Using reference TRBV7-7 and TRBJ2-2 for the parts outside the CDR3, the full variable domain is GAGVSQSPRYKVTKRGQDVTLRCDPISSHATLYWYQQALGQGPEFLTYFNYEAQPDKSGLPSDRFSAERPEGSISTLTIQRTEQRDSAMYRCASSLDIPGTDVNTGELFFGEGSRLTVL.

The chain combines TRBV7-2 with TRBJ1-1; D is uncertain. The V gene lost 3 bases and the J gene lost 8 bases, with 16 bases spanning the gap. The CDR3 consists of 14 residues. Germline V gives CDR1 SGHTA, CDR2 FQGNSA. This CDR3 is CASSFLGEAEEAFF. Written as DNA, the CDR3 is TGTGCCAGCAGCTTTCTCGGGGAAGCTGAGGAAGCTTTCTTT.

This chain joins TRBV27 and TRBJ2-1, with 8 bases identical to TRBD2. This CDR3 contains 15 residues. The V segment lost 3 bases and the J segment 2 bases; nucleotides outside the gene matches: 3. The V gene's germline CDR1 is MNHEY and CDR2 SMNVEV (reference sequence). The CDR3 nucleotides are TGTGCCAGCAGTTTCGACGGGAGGGCCTACAATGAGCAGTTCTTC. It encodes CASSFDGRAYNEQFF.

The gene calls are TRBV9 and TRBJ1-1; D unresolved. The ends were cut back, 3 bases at V and 9 bases at J, with 12 bases in the middle. In germline, CDR1 is SGDLS, CDR2 YYNGEE. The CDR3 runs 12 residues. In DNA, the CDR3 is TGTGCCAGCAGCGGCCGGAGCAGCCAAGCTTTCTTT. Protein: CASSGRSSQAFF.

J is TRBJ1-4 and V is TRBV12-5, with D possibly matching TRBD1 (5 bases). Deletions cut 7 bases from V and 7 bases from J, with 28 bases between. The CDR3 covers 18 residues. The germline gives CDR1 LGHNT, CDR2 FRNRAP. CDR3 nucleotides: TGTGCTAGTGTTAATATCGGGGGTATTTTAGACGGGACTGAAAAACTGTTTTTT. This gives the protein CASVNIGGILDGTEKLFF.

This chain connects TRBV6-1 to TRBJ2-5; 10 bases fit TRBD1. Germline assignment: CDR1 MNHNS and CDR2 SASEGT. The CDR3 length is 13 residues. J was trimmed by 1 base and V by 11 bases; bases with no gene match: 4. CDR3 in DNA: TGTGCCGGACAGGGGGAACCCCAAGAGACCCAGTACTTC. Translating gives CAGQGEPQETQYF.

The CDR3: CASSDQGGGGNQPQHF. Written as DNA, the CDR3 is TGTGCCAGCAGTGACCAGGGAGGTGGTGGCAATCAGCCCCAGCATTTT. This sequence joins TRBV2 and TRBJ1-5, with D perhaps matching TRBD1 (5 bases). CDR1 SNHLY and CDR2 FYNNEI come from the germline V gene. The CDR3 is 16 amino acids. V was clipped by 3 bases and J by 2 bases, with 14 bases between them.

This rearrangement joins TRBV9 to TRBJ1-2, with TRBD1 matching over 7 bases. V lost 6 bases to trimming and J lost 7 bases; unmatched junction nucleotides: 15. CDR1 and CDR2 from the germline V gene are SGDLS and YYNGEE. The CDR3 is 15 residues long. CDR3 protein: CASNEQGRPGSGYTF. Here the CDR3 DNA reads TGTGCCAGCAACGAACAGGGGCGTCCGGGTTCTGGCTACACCTTC.

The V and J genes are TRBV9 and TRBJ2-3, with D tentatively TRBD2 (5 bases). V was cut by 0 bases and J by 2 bases, with 10 bases left in between. Germline V lookup: CDR1 SGDLS, CDR2 YYNGEE. The CDR3 contains 15 residues. CDR3 protein: CASSVGTSNTDTQYF. In DNA form, the CDR3 reads TGTGCCAGCAGCGTAGGGACTTCGAACACAGATACGCAGTATTTT.

The genes are TRBV27 and TRBJ2-7, with a weak D call TRBD1 (5 bases). The CDR3 runs to 15 residues. V was pared by 2 bases and J by 1 base, with 12 bases between. Germline V gene sequence: CDR1 MNHEY, CDR2 SMNVEV (reference sequence). This chain's CDR3 is CASSLAVAGSYEQYF. The CDR3 DNA reads as TGTGCCAGCAGTTTAGCGGTGGCAGGGTCCTACGAGCAGTACTTC.

CDR3 residues: CASSTGSSYSGANVLTF. The CDR3 DNA follows: TGTGCCAGCAGCACAGGGTCTTCTTACTCTGGGGCCAACGTCCTGACTTTC. The chain has TRBV11-2 and TRBJ2-6, with D perhaps TRBD1 (6 bases). CDR3 length equals 17 residues. Germline V gene sequence: CDR1 SGHAT, CDR2 FQNNGV. Between the trimmed V and J ends, which lost 5 bases and 0 bases, there was a span of 14 bases.

CDR3 in amino acids: CASSYSLAGAYEQYF. The CDR3 DNA is TGTGCCAGCAGTTACTCTCTAGCGGGAGCCTACGAGCAGTACTTC. The rearrangement uses TRBV6-5 and TRBJ2-7; TRBD2 agrees at 10 bases. Germline V lookup: CDR1 MNHEY, CDR2 SVGAGI. The J segment lost 2 bases and the V segment lost 0 bases, leaving 1 base of the junction unmatched. CDR3 length equals 15 residues.

The chain carries TRBV18 and TRBJ1-1; a possible D gene is TRBD1 (5 bases). V dropped 0 bases and J dropped 4 bases, with 9 bases sitting between them. Germline CDR1 reads KGHSH; CDR2 reads LQKENI. The CDR3 runs 14 residues. The DNA of the CDR3 is TGTGCCAGCTCACCACCATACGGGGGCACTGAAGCTTTCTTT. Its translation is CASSPPYGGTEAFF.